Each of the 16 T cell receptor beta chains below was sequenced from the same sample in a study of breast tumors, draining lymph nodes, adjacent tissues. TCRdb re-called the multiplex PCR reads through MiXCR, storing one row per CDR3 protein. The table shows about 140,000 distinct CDR3 sequences, with approximately 30% occurring only once. Samples came from axillary lymph nodes draining the breast cancer. Sequencing was carried out using axillary lymph node tissue. Every receptor here comes from a female donor with breast cancer. Some clones in this sample may be carry-over from other donors' samples.

Concerning this clonotype itself: Its ends do not fully match the called genes, so a read error is possible. This CDR3 is CTSSSIAGRTDTQYF. The CDR3 DNA reads as TGTACCAGCAGTAGCATAGCGGGACGCACAGATACGCAGTATTTT. The chain carries TRBV7-9 and TRBJ2-3; 8 bases agree with TRBD2. The germline gives CDR1 SEHNR, CDR2 FQNEAQ (reference sequence). The CDR3 is 15 amino acids.

This clonotype was seen repeatedly, ten times or more. The chain links TRBV12-3 or TRBV12-4 to TRBJ2-1; 8 nucleotides match TRBD1. The ends lost 5 bases at V and 5 bases at J; junction bases unmatched: 14. This CDR3 region has 17 residues. CDR3 nucleotides: TGTGCCAGCAGTGCGGACAGACAGGGGAGGAAGAACAATGAGCAGTTCTTC. Translated, it gives CASSADRQGRKNNEQFF.

This clonotype was observed at least ten times. The J gene is TRBJ1-5, the V gene TRBV29-1, with D perhaps matching TRBD1 (6 bases). Trimming stripped 8 bases from V and 4 bases from J, with 12 bases between. The CDR3 loop spans 12 amino acids. The V gene's germline CDR1 is SQVTM and CDR2 ANQGSEA. Written as DNA, the CDR3 is TGCAGCACGAGAACAGGGAATCAGCCCCAGCATTTT. Residues: CSTRTGNQPQHF.

There are many counts of this clonotype. The genes are TRBV2 and TRBJ2-6; TRBD1 matches at 9 bases. Germline V CDR1 and CDR2: SNHLY, FYNNEI. There are 17 residues in the CDR3. V dropped 5 bases and J dropped 2; count of bases not matched to a gene: 7. The CDR3 nucleotides are TGTGCCAGCAGTCAGACAGGGGGTCTTGCTGGGGCCAACGTCCTGACTTTC. This gives the protein CASSQTGGLAGANVLTF.

For this clonotype: This clone may be a read error of a much larger clone one base away. The chain carries TRBV6-2 or TRBV6-3 and TRBJ2-3; 7 nucleotides line up with TRBD1. Losses at the gene ends were 6 bases for V and 0 bases for J; bases not matched to a gene: 9. This CDR3 contains 16 residues. Germline V CDR1 and CDR2: MNHEY, SVGEGT. Here the CDR3 reads CASSHGTEASTDTQYF. The DNA of the CDR3 is TGTGCCAGCAGCCACGGGACAGAGGCTAGCACAGATACGCAGTATTTT.

This clonotype was picked up many times. The gene calls are TRBV7-6 and TRBJ2-3; perhaps TRBD1 as D (6 bases). Trimming took 5 bases from V and 4 from J, leaving 13 bases between them. Germline V gene lookup returns CDR1 SGHVS and CDR2 FNYEAQ. This CDR3 is built from 14 residues. CDR3 nucleotide sequence: TGTGCCAGCAGCCCCCGGACAGCTGCAGATACGCAGTATTTT. Translation: CASSPRTAADTQYF.

This clonotype appeared many times. The CDR3 coding sequence is TGTGCCAGCAGTTACAAGGGTAACACTGAAGCTTTCTTT. This sequence encodes CASSYKGNTEAFF. The genes are TRBV6-6 and TRBJ1-1; D not resolved. This CDR3 is 13 amino acids long. Germline CDR1 MNHNY, CDR2 SVGAGI (reference sequence). V was pared by 2 bases and J by 2 bases, with 6 bases between.

The chain couples TRBV7-3 to TRBJ2-1; 8 bases are shared with TRBD1. Germline V CDR1 and CDR2: SGHTA, FQGTGA. The CDR3 runs to 17 residues. V was clipped by 5 bases and J by 6 bases; unmatched bases: 15. CDR3 in DNA: TGTGCCAGCAGCCCCAGCCCGGGGACAGGAGGCCTCAATGAGCAGTTCTTC. This translates into CASSPSPGTGGLNEQFF. Using reference TRBV7-3 and TRBJ2-1 for the parts outside the CDR3, the full variable domain is GAGVSQTPSNKVTEKGKYVELRCDPISGHTALYWYRQSLGQGPEFLIYFQGTGAADDSGLPNDRFFAVRPEGSVSTLKIQRTERGDSAVYLCASSPSPGTGGLNEQFFGPGTRLTVL.

This clonotype was seen ten or more times. V usage is TRBV20-1 and J usage is TRBJ1-4; possible D gene TRBD1, 5 bases. CDR1 DFQATT and CDR2 SNEGSKA come from the germline V gene (reference sequence). The CDR3 consists of 15 residues. Deletions cut 4 bases from V and 0 bases from J, with 12 bases between. The CDR3 bases are TGCAGTGCTACGACAGATTTTGCAACTAATGAAAAACTGTTTTTT. This gives the protein CSATTDFATNEKLFF.

This clonotype was observed at least ten times. This chain connects TRBV28 to TRBJ2-7; the D gene is possibly TRBD2 (5 bases). The CDR3 runs 14 residues. With 4 bases removed from V and 3 bases from J, the gap between germline ends came to 13 bases. The V gene's germline CDR1 is MDHEN and CDR2 SYDVKM. The CDR3 DNA reads TGTGCCAGCAGTTCCGCGGGCGAAGTCTACGAGCAGTACTTC. Translating gives CASSSAGEVYEQYF.

Comment on this clonotype: At one end the junction does not follow the germline gene, possibly because of a read error. The chain joins TRBV2 to TRBJ2-7, with TRBD1 matching 7 bases. Per the germline V gene, CDR1 is SNHLY and CDR2 is FYNNEI. The CDR3 loop spans 14 amino acids. Written as DNA, the CDR3 is TGTGCCAGCGGACAGGACGCTTATAGCTACGGGCAGTACTTC. Protein sequence: CASGQDAYSYGQYF. The whole variable domain, filled in from reference TRBV2 and TRBJ2-7, reads EPEVTQTPSHQVTQMGQEVILRCVPISNHLYFYWYRQILGQKVEFLVSFYNNEISEKSEIFDDQFSVERPDGSNFTLKIRSTKLEDSAMYFCASGQDAYSYGQYFGPGTRLTVT.

This clonotype was seen at least ten times. The V and J genes are TRBV9 and TRBJ2-1, with 8 bases fitting TRBD2. CDR3 length equals 16 residues. J gave up 4 bases and V 4 bases, and 10 bases lay outside the gene matches. The germline V gene encodes CDR1 SGDLS and CDR2 YYNGEE. This chain's CDR3 is CASSPGSGGKYNEQFF. The CDR3 nucleotides read TGTGCCAGCAGCCCGGGGAGCGGGGGAAAGTACAATGAGCAGTTCTTC.

The chain uses TRBV4-1 and TRBJ1-5; possibly TRBD1 for D (6 bases). The CDR3 covers 17 residues. Germline assignment: CDR1 MGHRA and CDR2 YSYEKL. Trimming removed 2 bases at V and 9 bases at J, with 23 bases between. CDR3 region: CASSQSPGQSSDRPQHF. The CDR3 nucleotides are TGCGCCAGCAGCCAATCTCCCGGACAGTCTTCCGATCGGCCCCAGCATTTT.

This clonotype has a count of ten or more. The rearrangement links TRBV9 to TRBJ1-2, with 9 positions matching TRBD1. The V gene end was trimmed by 4 bases and the J gene end by 5 bases; junction bases not matched to a gene: 18. The CDR3 spans 18 residues. CDR1 is SGDLS and CDR2 is YYNGEE in the germline V gene. CDR3 residues: CASSHPSRQGGGNYGYTF. The CDR3 DNA reads TGTGCCAGCAGCCACCCCAGTAGACAGGGGGGAGGTAATTATGGCTACACCTTC. Full variable domain (missing parts from reference TRBV9 and TRBJ1-2): DSGVTQTPKHLITATGQRVTLRCSPRSGDLSVYWYQQSLDQGLQFLIQYYNGEERAKGNILERFSAQQFPDLHSELNLSSLELGDSALYFCASSHPSRQGGGNYGYTFGSGTRLTVV.

This clonotype showed up just a few times. A read error may be the cause here, since a much bigger clone is one base away. As the CDR3 is not closed by the conserved phenylalanine or tryptophan, this likely results from a read error. The chain links TRBV28 to TRBJ2-7; a weak D match, TRBD2 (5 bases). The CDR3 totals 12 residues. Trimming stripped 1 base from V and 7 bases from J, with 8 bases between. CDR1 MDHEN and CDR2 SYDVKM come from the germline V gene. As DNA, the CDR3 is TGTGCCAGCAGTTTATTTAGCGATGAGCAGTACCTC. It encodes CASSLFSDEQYL.

This clonotype was recorded many times. V and J are TRBV11-2 and TRBJ1-3, with D possibly TRBD1 on 6 matching bases. The CDR3 has 16 residues. CDR1 SGHAT and CDR2 FQNNGV come from the germline V gene. V gave up 5 bases and J gave up 0 bases, with 14 bases separating them. In DNA, the CDR3 is TGTGCCAGCAGCACAAAGACGGACAGCTCTGGAAACACCATATATTTT. Translation gives CASSTKTDSSGNTIYF.